The sequence of this T cell receptor beta chain was determined in a study of PD-1 blockade in classical Hodgkin lymphoma. Study-wide results and caveats: Complete responders showed a baseline diversity that resembled the diversity of newly diagnosed patients. When nivolumab was started under 1 year after ASCT, patients were excluded. It was CD4+ TCR diversity, not CD8+, that rose significantly by C4D1.

This CDR3 has 14 residues. Germline V gene sequence: CDR1 LNHDA, CDR2 SQIVND (reference sequence). Between the trimmed V and J ends, which lost 1 base and 10 bases, there was a span of 11 bases. Clones were sequenced by immunoSEQ multiplex PCR, and TCRdb holds only the in-frame ones, with some missing. The sample yields approximately 14,000 clones, approximately 80% seen once. Time point reported: cycle 4 day 1 (C4D1), after 6 weeks of nivolumab. Each patient's relapse followed autologous stem cell transplantation, and brentuximab vedotin exposure varied. A note on this clone: Antigen unknown.

This clonotype originated in a human donor with classical Hodgkin lymphoma. Sample: peripheral blood mononuclear cells (PBMCs), taken before the fourth cycle of nivolumab. This chain uses TRBV19 with TRBJ1-6; no definite D call. CDR3 coding DNA: TGTGCCAGTAGTATAGTCGGTCGCAGGTCACCCCTCCACTTT. Its translation: CASSIVGRRSPLHF.